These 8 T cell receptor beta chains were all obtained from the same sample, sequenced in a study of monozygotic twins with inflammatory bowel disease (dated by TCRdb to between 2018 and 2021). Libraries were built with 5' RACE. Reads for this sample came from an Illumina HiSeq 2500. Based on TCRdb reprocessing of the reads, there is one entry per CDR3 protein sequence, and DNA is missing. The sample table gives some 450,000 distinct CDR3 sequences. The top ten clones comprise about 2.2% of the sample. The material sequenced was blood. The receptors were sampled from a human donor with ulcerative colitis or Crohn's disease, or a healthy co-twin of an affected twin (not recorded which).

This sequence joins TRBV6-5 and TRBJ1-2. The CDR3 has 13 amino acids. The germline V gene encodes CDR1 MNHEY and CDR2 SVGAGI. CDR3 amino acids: CASSYNSLGPNTF.

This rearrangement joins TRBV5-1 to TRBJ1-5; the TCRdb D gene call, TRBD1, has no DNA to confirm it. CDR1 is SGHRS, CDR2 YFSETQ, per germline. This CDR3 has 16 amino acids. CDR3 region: CASSVGGTGGNQPQHF.

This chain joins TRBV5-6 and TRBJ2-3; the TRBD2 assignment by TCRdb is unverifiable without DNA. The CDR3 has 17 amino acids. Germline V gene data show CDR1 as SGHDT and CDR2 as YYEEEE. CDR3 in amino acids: CASSLWSGRANADTQYF.

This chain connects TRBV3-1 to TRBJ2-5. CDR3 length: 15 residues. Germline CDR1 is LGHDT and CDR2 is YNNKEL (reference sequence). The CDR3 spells CASSQDQNGKKTQYF.

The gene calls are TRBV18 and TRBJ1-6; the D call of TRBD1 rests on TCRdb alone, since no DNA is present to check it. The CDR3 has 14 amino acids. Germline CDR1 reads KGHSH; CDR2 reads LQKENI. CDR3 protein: CASSPISQGSPLHF.

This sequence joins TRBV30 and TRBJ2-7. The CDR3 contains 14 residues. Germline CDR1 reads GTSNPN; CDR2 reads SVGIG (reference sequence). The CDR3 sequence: CAWSAKARFYEQYF.

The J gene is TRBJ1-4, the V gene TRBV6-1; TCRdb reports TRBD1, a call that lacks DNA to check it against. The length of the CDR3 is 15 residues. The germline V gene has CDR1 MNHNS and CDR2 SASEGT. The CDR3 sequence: CASSPGDSINEKLFF.

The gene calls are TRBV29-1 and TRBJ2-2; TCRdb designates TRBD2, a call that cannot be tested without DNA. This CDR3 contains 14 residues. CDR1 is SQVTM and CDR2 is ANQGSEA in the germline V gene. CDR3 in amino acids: CSVGDSQNTGELFF.